This is a list of T cell receptor beta chains from one sample in a study of CD8 T cells in ankylosing spondylitis. TCRdb re-called the 5' RACE reads through MiXCR, storing one row per CDR3 protein. The sample consists of over 700,000 distinct CDR3 sequences, around 19% of them appearing once. Sequenced material: blood, either unsorted or a sorted T cell fraction (not recorded which). The receptors here all came from a male donor with ankylosing spondylitis. Both conserved end residues are part of each CDR3. The D gene is left open where the match is weak. Size values are once, few and many counts, or a class for expanded clones, and some rows have none.

>TRBJ1-1|few|NA|TRBV20-1
CSATYREGTEAFF
TGCAGTGCTACGTACAGGGAGGGCACTGAAGCTTTCTTT
>TRBJ2-7|NA|NA|TRBV7-9
CASSPSLTGEQYF
TGTGCCAGCAGCCCCTCACTCACGGGTGAGCAGTACTTC
>TRBJ2-5|NA|NA|TRBV6-5
CASSYGAGLRETQYF
TGTGCCAGCAGTTACGGTGCAGGGCTCCGGGAGACCCAGTACTTC
>TRBJ1-5|few|TRBD1|TRBV20-1
CSAPSGTDNQPQHF
TGCAGTGCCCCTAGTGGGACAGACAATCAGCCCCAGCATTTT
>TRBJ2-1|few|TRBD2|TRBV5-1
CASSFTSGTYNEQFF
TGCGCCAGCAGTTTTACTAGCGGGACCTACAATGAGCAGTTCTTC
>TRBJ1-5|few|TRBD1|TRBV20-1
CSARRDRTILDNQPQHF
TGCAGTGCTCGCCGGGACAGAACCATTCTCGACAATCAGCCCCAGCATTTT
>TRBJ1-1|few|TRBD1|TRBV20-1
CSATPGQGYTEAFF
TGCAGTGCTACACCAGGACAGGGCTACACTGAAGCTTTCTTT
>TRBJ2-3|few|TRBD2|TRBV5-1
CASRGPSGSEDTQYF
TGCGCCAGCAGGGGGCCCAGCGGGAGCGAGGATACGCAGTATTTT
>TRBJ2-2|NA|NA|TRBV20-1
CSARLKAGLATGELFF
TGCAGTGCTAGATTGAAGGCGGGATTGGCCACCGGGGAGCTGTTTTTT
>TRBJ1-6|NA|NA|TRBV11-3
CASSSGGGVSPLHF
TGTGCCAGCAGCTCCGGTGGGGGGGTTTCACCCCTCCACTTT
>TRBJ1-1|NA|NA|TRBV29-1
CSVERQDMNTEAFF
TGCAGCGTTGAACGGCAGGACATGAACACTGAAGCTTTCTTT
>TRBJ1-5|NA|NA|TRBV18
CASSPFGGADQPQHF
TGTGCCAGCTCACCATTTGGGGGCGCGGATCAGCCCCAGCATTTT
>TRBJ2-1|NA|TRBD1|TRBV29-1
CSVPRDRDDEQFF
TGCAGCGTCCCCCGGGACAGGGACGATGAGCAGTTCTTC
>TRBJ2-1|few|TRBD1|TRBV13
CASSLRTGGSAYNEQFF
TGTGCCAGCAGCCTACGGACAGGGGGTAGCGCCTACAATGAGCAGTTCTTC
>TRBJ2-3|few|NA|TRBV20-1
CSAEEATDTQYF
TGCAGTGCTGAGGAGGCCACAGATACGCAGTATTTT
>TRBJ1-6|few|NA|TRBV3-1
CASSQGVSAYNSPLHF
TGTGCCAGCAGCCAAGGTGTGTCCGCGTATAATTCACCCCTCCACTTT
>TRBJ2-1|NA|NA|TRBV4-1
CASRGEQFF
TGCGCCAGCAGGGGGGAGCAGTTCTTC
>TRBJ1-2|NA|NA|TRBV12-3/TRBV12-4
CASSFWANYGYTF
TGTGCCAGCAGTTTCTGGGCTAACTATGGCTACACCTTC
>TRBJ2-3|NA|TRBD2|TRBV7-9
CASSYPTSGRRDTQYF
TGTGCCAGCAGCTACCCGACTAGCGGGAGGAGAGATACGCAGTATTTT
>TRBJ1-6|many|NA|TRBV3-1
CASSPRLTGSPLHF
TGTGCCAGCAGCCCCAGATTAACGGGTTCACCCCTCCACTTT
>TRBJ1-2|NA|NA|TRBV4-2
CASSQDPSTDSWGYTF
TGTGCCAGCAGCCAAGATCCCTCGACAGACAGTTGGGGCTACACCTTC
>TRBJ2-2|NA|NA|TRBV12-5
CASGLPLVGDTGELFF
TGTGCTAGTGGTTTGCCCTTAGTGGGAGACACCGGGGAGCTGTTTTTT
>TRBJ2-5|few|NA|TRBV7-2
CASSLERLQETQYF
TGTGCCAGCAGCTTAGAACGGCTCCAAGAGACCCAGTACTTC
>TRBJ2-7|many|NA|TRBV7-2
CASSPRFHYEQYF
TGTGCCAGCAGCCCCCGCTTCCACTACGAGCAGTACTTC
>TRBJ2-7|few|NA|TRBV6-2/TRBV6-3
CASRDPGSGSYEQYF
TGTGCCAGCAGAGACCCCGGGAGTGGCTCCTACGAGCAGTACTTC
>TRBJ1-2|NA|NA|TRBV20-1
CSARLTLTGGNQYGYTF
TGCAGTGCTAGACTAACCTTGACAGGCGGAAATCAATATGGCTACACCTTC
>TRBJ2-5|few|NA|TRBV5-1
CASRYWDGETQYF
TGCGCCAGCAGATATTGGGACGGTGAGACCCAGTACTTC
>TRBJ1-2|once|NA|TRBV2
CASSDLGDGYTF
TGTGCCAGCAGTGACTTGGGAGACGGCTACACCTTC
>TRBJ1-2|NA|NA|TRBV19
CANSISSRTLGGYTF
TGTGCCAATAGTATAAGCTCCCGGACACTCGGCGGCTACACCTTC
>TRBJ1-3|NA|NA|TRBV6-1
CASSRLTASSGNTIYF
TGTGCCAGCAGCCGCCTAACAGCCTCCTCTGGAAACACCATATATTTT
>TRBJ2-5|few|NA|TRBV12-3/TRBV12-4
CASSLQGSKTQYF
TGTGCCAGCAGTCTTCAAGGTTCCAAGACCCAGTACTTC
>TRBJ2-5|NA|TRBD1|TRBV4-1
CASSQVGTGQPQETQYF
TGCGCCAGCAGCCAAGTAGGGACAGGACAACCTCAAGAGACCCAGTACTTC
>TRBJ2-5|NA|NA|TRBV20-1
CSASNNLKETQYF
TGCAGTGCTAGTAACAATCTTAAAGAGACCCAGTACTTC
>TRBJ2-7|NA|TRBD1|TRBV10-3
CAISDLDWDREVYEQYF
TGTGCCATCAGTGACCTCGATTGGGACAGGGAAGTCTACGAGCAGTACTTC
>TRBJ2-7|many|TRBD1|TRBV9
CASSVETGSGYEQYF
TGTGCCAGCAGCGTAGAGACAGGGTCAGGCTACGAGCAGTACTTC
>TRBJ1-6|NA|NA|TRBV9
CASSWGVADSPLHF
TGTGCCAGCAGCTGGGGGGTGGCGGATTCACCCCTCCACTTT
>TRBJ1-2|NA|NA|TRBV29-1
CSVVRDTNYGYTF
TGCAGCGTTGTAAGGGACACAAACTATGGCTACACCTTC
>TRBJ1-1|NA|NA|TRBV11-1
CASSHAAEARGSLNTEAFF
TGTGCCAGCAGCCATGCTGCCGAGGCCCGGGGGAGTTTGAACACTGAAGCTTTCTTT
>TRBJ2-5|NA|NA|TRBV30
CAWRQTVQETQYF
TGTGCCTGGAGGCAGACCGTCCAAGAGACCCAGTACTTC
>TRBJ2-1|NA|TRBD2|TRBV11-2
CASSLEVSGGGFF
TGTGCCAGCAGCTTAGAAGTTAGCGGGGGCGGGTTCTTC